This is a list of T cell receptor beta chains from one sample in a study of radiotherapy plus CTLA-4 blockade in lung cancer. Repertoires were generated with immunoSEQ multiplex PCR, while TCRdb's copy carries only in-frame clones and drops some. The table records approximately 80,000 clones, less than 85% of them present only once. Sequenced here: peripheral blood, sampled from a patient treated with radiotherapy plus ipilimumab. The origin of the receptors is a human donor with non-small cell lung cancer who had stable disease on radiotherapy plus ipilimumab. Each CDR3 is given with its conserved first and last residue. D genes are given only for firm matches. Rows may omit the clone size; those that give it use once, few, many or a size class.

clone_size j_call d_call v_call cdr3_aa cdr3_nt
- TRBJ2-5 - TRBV6-6 CASSYGRTQETQYF TGTGCCAGCAGTTACGGTCGAACACAAGAGACCCAGTACTTC
- TRBJ1-1 - TRBV5-1 CASSSGTKHGAFF TGCGCCAGCAGCTCCGGGACGAAGCATGGGGCTTTCTTT
- TRBJ2-3 TRBD1 TRBV29-1 CSVNRGRTDTQYF TGCAGCGTAAACAGGGGGCGGACAGATACGCAGTATTTT
- TRBJ2-1 TRBD2 TRBV19 CATLTTPSGRGNEQFF TGTGCCACCCTCACAACCCCGAGCGGGAGAGGAAATGAGCAGTTCTTC
- TRBJ2-7 - TRBV2 CASTTEGRSYEQYF TGTGCCAGCACCACGGAGGGAAGAAGCTACGAGCAGTACTTC
few TRBJ1-4 - TRBV19 CASSATQGEKLFF TGTGCCAGTAGTGCGACCCAAGGGGAAAAACTGTTTTTT
- TRBJ2-2 - TRBV28 CASSLSGVGTGELFF TGTGCCAGCAGTTTATCTGGGGTTGGAACCGGGGAGCTGTTTTTT
- TRBJ2-5 TRBD1 TRBV6-6 CASRQGAPGSQYF TGTGCCAGCAGGCAGGGGGCGCCTGGTTCCCAGTACTTC
- TRBJ1-6 TRBD1 TRBV19 CASQTGSNSPLHF TGTGCCAGCCAGACAGGGAGTAATTCACCCCTCCACTTT
- TRBJ1-1 - TRBV27 CASSLSPLRSGGTEAFF TGTGCCAGCAGTTTATCCCCCCTCCGTTCGGGGGGCACTGAAGCTTTCTTT
- TRBJ2-4 - TRBV29-1 CSVAVAKNIQYF TGCAGCGTTGCCGTGGCCAAAAACATTCAGTACTTC
- TRBJ2-7 TRBD1 TRBV5-1 CASSGGQGSNEQYF TGCGCCAGCAGCGGGGGACAGGGGAGCAACGAGCAGTACTTC
once TRBJ2-7 TRBD2 TRBV6-1 CASSEGGGPYEQYF TGTGCCAGCAGTGAAGGGGGGGGACCCTACGAGCAGTACTTC
- TRBJ1-1 - TRBV5-1 CASSPTQGLNTEAFF TGCGCCAGCAGCCCAACACAGGGTTTAAACACTGAAGCTTTCTTT
- TRBJ2-6 - TRBV5-1 CASSLRAGANVLTF TGCGCCAGCAGCTTAAGGGCTGGGGCCAACGTCCTGACTTTC
- TRBJ1-2 - TRBV5-1 CASSLSGGGVSYGYTF TGCGCCAGCAGCTTAAGCGGGGGTGGAGTTAGCTATGGCTACACCTTC
- TRBJ1-4 TRBD1 TRBV28 CASSLPQGRREKLFF TGTGCCAGCAGTTTACCACAGGGGAGAAGGGAAAAACTGTTTTTT
few TRBJ1-1 - TRBV7-9 CASSLGVMAEAFF TGTGCCAGCAGCTTAGGGGTAATGGCTGAAGCTTTCTTT
- TRBJ1-2 - TRBV28 CATGFYYGYTF TGTGCCACGGGCTTCTACTATGGCTACACCTTC
once TRBJ2-7 - TRBV2 CASRRDTLYEQYF TGTGCCAGCAGACGGGACACCCTCTACGAGCAGTACTTC
- TRBJ2-2 - TRBV19 CASPSNTGELFF TGTGCCAGTCCCTCTAACACCGGGGAGCTGTTTTTT
once TRBJ2-5 TRBD2 TRBV19 CASSPGLAGMAQYF TGTGCCAGTAGTCCCGGACTAGCGGGGATGGCCCAGTACTTC
few TRBJ2-2 TRBD2 TRBV6-1 CASSEGWGRGVTGELFF TGTGCCAGCAGTGAGGGTTGGGGTCGGGGGGTCACCGGGGAGCTGTTTTTT
- TRBJ2-2 - TRBV14 CASSQDRTGELFF TGTGCCAGCAGCCAAGACAGGACCGGGGAGCTGTTTTTT
- TRBJ2-5 TRBD1 TRBV2 CASSDKGQGRETQYF TGTGCCAGCAGTGATAAGGGACAGGGACGCGAGACCCAGTACTTC
- TRBJ2-7 - TRBV9 CASSVQSGYEQYF TGTGCCAGCAGCGTCCAGTCTGGTTACGAGCAGTACTTC
- TRBJ2-7 TRBD1 TRBV28 CASSSPGQGPYEQYF TGTGCCAGCAGTTCTCCGGGACAGGGACCCTACGAGCAGTACTTC
few TRBJ2-1 TRBD2 TRBV19 CASSVGGSYNEQFF TGTGCCAGTAGTGTGGGAGGGTCCTACAATGAGCAGTTCTTC
few TRBJ1-2 - TRBV5-4 CASSPPGVRYGYTF TGTGCCAGCAGCCCACCAGGGGTCCGCTATGGCTACACCTTC
- TRBJ2-2 - TRBV19 CASNMGLDTGELFF TGTGCCAGTAATATGGGGTTGGACACCGGGGAGCTGTTTTTT
- TRBJ2-7 TRBD1 TRBV28 CASSHPSRWGQVRYEQYF TGTGCCAGCAGCCACCCCTCTCGTTGGGGACAGGTCCGCTACGAGCAGTACTTC
- TRBJ2-1 - TRBV7-6 CASSGLSSYNEQFF TGTGCCAGCAGCGGACTAAGCTCCTACAATGAGCAGTTCTTC